A single sample gave rise to the 20 T cell receptor beta chains below, sequenced in a study of beta chain features in type 1 diabetes. Expressed TCRB transcripts were sequenced after all isolated RNA was converted to cDNA. The table came from immunoSEQ multiplex PCR; TCRdb's copy has only in-frame clones and leaves some out. The sample records roughly 150,000 clones, over 8.5% being singletons. Sequenced: central memory CD4+ T cells from blood. The receptors here all came from a man aged 18 to 29 in good health.

This clone was seen more than once but under ten times. CDR3 loop: CAISLRGQSSTDTQYF. The CDR3 DNA is TGTGCCATCAGTCTCCGTGGACAATCCAGCACAGATACGCAGTATTTT. This rearrangement joins TRBV10-3 to TRBJ2-3; perhaps TRBD1 as D (5 bases). Germline CDR1 ENHRY, CDR2 SYGVKD. The CDR3 runs 16 residues. The germline V and J ends were trimmed by 5 bases and 0 bases, with 15 bases remaining between them.

This clone was found a few times. The V and J genes are TRBV6-6 and TRBJ2-7; no firm D call. The CDR3 contains 13 residues. Germline values: CDR1 MNHNY, CDR2 SVGAGI (reference sequence). Trimming shortened V by 2 bases and J by 0 bases, and 5 bases separated the two germline ends. CDR3 coding DNA: TGTGCCAGCAGTTACAGGGTCTCCTACGAGCAGTACTTC. Amino acid sequence: CASSYRVSYEQYF.

This clone was detected a few times. A much larger clone is a single base away; this may be a read error. The rearrangement joins TRBV7-6 to TRBJ2-6; D is undetermined. The V end was cut by 4 bases, the J end by 2 bases, with 0 bases between. The CDR3 is 12 amino acids. Germline V gives CDR1 SGHVS, CDR2 FNYEAQ. This CDR3 is CASSSGANVLTF. The CDR3 DNA reads as TGTGCCAGCAGCTCTGGGGCCAACGTCCTGACTTTC.

The rearrangement links TRBV30 to TRBJ1-1; 8 nucleotides line up with TRBD1. CDR3 length: 13 amino acids. The V segment lost 1 base and the J segment 5 bases; nucleotides outside the gene matches: 3. CDR1 is GTSNPN, CDR2 SVGIG, per germline (reference sequence). The CDR3, as DNA: TGTGCCTGGAGTGCAGGGGGCCGGACTGAAGCTTTCTTT. Its translation is CAWSAGGRTEAFF.

V usage is TRBV4-2 and J usage is TRBJ2-7; no clear D gene. V gave up 0 bases and J gave up 0 bases, with 3 bases separating them. Per germline, CDR1 LGHNA and CDR2 YNFKEQ. This CDR3 is 13 amino acids long. The DNA for the CDR3 is TGTGCCAGCAGCCAAGAGGTCTCCTACGAGCAGTACTTC. This gives the protein CASSQEVSYEQYF.

This rearrangement joins TRBV30 to TRBJ2-7, with D perhaps TRBD1 (5 bases). V lost 3 bases and J 2 bases, leaving 8 bases between the germline ends. This CDR3 region has 12 residues. Germline V gene data show CDR1 as GTSNPN and CDR2 as SVGIG (reference sequence). The CDR3 loop is CAWRQDTYEQYF. DNA of the CDR3: TGTGCCTGGAGACAGGACACCTACGAGCAGTACTTC.

A few counts support this clone. V is TRBV5-4 and J is TRBJ2-2; 7 bases map to TRBD1. CDR1 and CDR2 (germline): SGHNT, YYREEE (reference sequence). The CDR3 is made up of 15 amino acids. V lost 0 bases, J lost 5 bases, and 4 bases stayed unmatched. CDR3 protein: CASSLDSRGTGELFF. Written as DNA, the CDR3 is TGTGCCAGCAGCTTGGATAGCAGGGGGACCGGGGAGCTGTTTTTT.

The chain recombines TRBV19 with TRBJ1-5; no definite D call. Per germline, CDR1 LNHDA and CDR2 SQIVND (reference sequence). The CDR3 is 17 amino acids. Trimming cost V 1 base and J 3 bases, with 16 bases left between them. This chain's CDR3 is CASSIGFSGRNNQPQHF. The CDR3 bases are TGTGCCAGTAGTATAGGGTTTTCCGGGCGGAACAATCAGCCCCAGCATTTT.

The V and J genes are TRBV4-1 and TRBJ1-2, with D possibly TRBD1 on 5 matching bases. The V gene's germline CDR1 is MGHRA and CDR2 YSYEKL. V lost 1 base and J 5 bases, leaving 17 bases between the germline ends. There are 16 residues in the CDR3. CDR3: CASSQGDSQRLYGYTF. The CDR3 coding sequence is TGCGCCAGCAGCCAAGGGGACTCCCAAAGACTGTATGGCTACACCTTC.

This clone was seen only a few times. V usage is TRBV29-1 and J usage is TRBJ2-1; D is uncertain. CDR3 length equals 14 residues. The germline V gene has CDR1 SQVTM and CDR2 ANQGSEA. The V end was cut by 7 bases, the J end by 2 bases, with 15 bases between. The CDR3 region is CSALDKQPYNEQFF. In nucleotides, the CDR3 is TGCAGCGCCCTAGATAAACAGCCCTACAATGAGCAGTTCTTC.

The CDR3 DNA reads TGTGCCTGGAGTTTAGGGATAATCTATGGCTACACCTTC. Translation gives CAWSLGIIYGYTF. The chain recombines TRBV30 with TRBJ1-2, with D unclear. Germline lookup yields CDR1 GTSNPN and CDR2 SVGIG (reference sequence). The V gene lost 2 bases and the J gene lost 4 bases, with 11 bases spanning the gap. CDR3 length equals 13 residues.

This clone was detected only a few times. This chain links TRBV29-1 with TRBJ2-7, with D unclear. Germline CDR1 and CDR2: SQVTM and ANQGSEA. V gave up 4 bases and J gave up 4 bases, with 14 bases separating them. This CDR3 has 13 residues. The CDR3 spells CSVGHTLAYEQYF. The CDR3 DNA reads as TGCAGCGTTGGTCACACCCTGGCTTACGAGCAGTACTTC.

This clone occurred a few times. The J gene is TRBJ2-3, the V gene TRBV5-1, with D possibly TRBD2 on 6 matching bases. The CDR3 is made up of 17 amino acids. Germline-derived CDR1 and CDR2 are SGHRS and YFSETQ. With 4 bases removed from V and 0 bases from J, the gap between germline ends came to 18 bases. As DNA, the CDR3 is TGCGCCAGCAGCACCGGACTACTAGCCCTAAGCACAGATACGCAGTATTTT. Amino acid sequence: CASSTGLLALSTDTQYF.

This clone was seen a few times. The chain links TRBV5-1 to TRBJ2-7; D unclear. This CDR3 contains 14 residues. Germline lookup yields CDR1 SGHRS and CDR2 YFSETQ. Trimming removed 0 bases from V and 3 bases from J, with 10 bases in between. Written as DNA, the CDR3 is TGCGCCAGCAGCTTGGTCCCTACTAACTACGAGCAGTACTTC. Encoded protein: CASSLVPTNYEQYF. Combining the CDR3 with reference TRBV5-1 and TRBJ2-7 gives the whole variable domain KAGVTQTPRYLIKTRGQQVTLSCSPISGHRSVSWYQQTPGQGLQFLFEYFSETQRNKGNFPGRFSGRQFSNSRSEMNVSTLELGDSALYLCASSLVPTNYEQYFGPGTRLTVT.

A note on this clone: A far larger clone lies a single base away; this is likely a read error. The chain has TRBV10-3 and TRBJ2-7; D uncertain. CDR1 and CDR2 (germline): ENHRY, SYGVKD. The V end lost 5 bases, the J end lost 5 bases, and 10 bases lay between the germline ends. This CDR3 spans 12 amino acids. CDR3 sequence (DNA): TGTGCCATCAGTCTCAACAGCGACGAGCAGTACTTC. Amino acid sequence: CAISLNSDEQYF.

The sample holds a few counts of this clone. The V call is TRBV14, the J call TRBJ1-1; D possibly corresponds to TRBD1 (6 bases). Trimming took 1 base from V and 11 from J, leaving 11 bases between them. The CDR3 is made up of 12 amino acids. The V gene's germline CDR1 is SGHDN and CDR2 FVKESK. The DNA of the CDR3 is TGTGCCAGCAGCCAAGTCTGGGGGGCGGCTTTCTTT. As protein: CASSQVWGAAFF. Together with reference TRBV14 and TRBJ1-1, the CDR3 gives the full variable domain: EAGVTQFPSHSVIEKGQTVTLRCDPISGHDNLYWYRRVMGKEIKFLLHFVKESKQDESGMPNNRFLAERTGGTYSTLKVQPAELEDSGVYFCASSQVWGAAFFGQGTRLTVV.

This chain connects TRBV7-9 to TRBJ2-6; 8 bases map to TRBD1. J gave up 1 base and V 5 bases, and 10 bases lay outside the gene matches. Germline V gene lookup returns CDR1 SEHNR and CDR2 FQNEAQ (reference sequence). The CDR3 extends over 18 amino acids. The CDR3 is CASSPTTGVTSGANVLTF. CDR3 nucleotides: TGTGCCAGCAGCCCGACGACAGGGGTAACTTCTGGGGCCAACGTCCTGACTTTC.

Ten or more counts support this clone. CDR3 nucleotide sequence: TGTGCCATCAGTGAGGCTAGCGGGAGTAGGACCGAGCAGTACTTC. It specifies CAISEASGSRTEQYF. The rearrangement joins TRBV10-3 to TRBJ2-7; the match to TRBD2 covers 10 bases. Germline-derived CDR1 and CDR2 are ENHRY and SYGVKD. The CDR3 has 15 amino acids. The V segment lost 2 bases and the J segment 6 bases; nucleotides outside the gene matches: 7.

At least ten counts were recorded for this clone. V is TRBV13 and J is TRBJ2-3, with 7 positions matching TRBD1. V gave up 3 bases and J gave up 10 bases; unmatched junction bases: 4. The CDR3 extends over 12 amino acids. Germline lookup yields CDR1 PRHDT and CDR2 FYEKMQ (reference sequence). The CDR3 sequence is CASSFGQEPQYF. CDR3 DNA: TGTGCCAGCAGCTTTGGACAGGAGCCGCAGTATTTT.

This chain connects TRBV4-1 to TRBJ2-2, with D perhaps matching TRBD2 (6 bases). The CDR3 runs 16 residues. V lost 2 bases to trimming and J lost 5 bases, with 15 bases between them. Germline V lookup: CDR1 MGHRA, CDR2 YSYEKL. The CDR3, as DNA: TGCGCCAGCAGCCAATCTAGCCGGGCGGGGACCGGGGAGCTGTTTTTT. Amino acid sequence: CASSQSSRAGTGELFF.